This is a list of T cell receptor beta chains from one sample in a study. Each CDR3 protein gets one entry after TCRdb re-called the 5' RACE reads with MiXCR. The profile covers roughly 9,400 distinct CDR3 sequences, with about a sixth appearing a single time and roughly 3.4% taken by the ten largest. The sample was memory CD4+ T cells sorted from blood. The source of these receptors is a female donor with breast cancer. Both conserved end residues are part of each CDR3. Each record gives: D gene, V gene, J gene, clone size, CDR3 protein, CDR3 DNA. The D gene is left open where the match is weak. Size is omitted from some rows. Given values are once, few, many or a class for expanded clones.

d_gene: NA
v_gene: TRBV20-1
j_gene: TRBJ1-2
abundance: medium-sized
CDR3aa: CSADADPGAGYGYTF
CDR3nt: TGCAGTGCCGATGCAGACCCTGGTGCTGGCTATGGCTACACCTTC

d_gene: TRBD1
v_gene: TRBV20-1
j_gene: TRBJ1-1
abundance: medium-sized
CDR3aa: CSAREGGRTEAFF
CDR3nt: TGCAGTGCGAGAGAAGGGGGCAGGACTGAAGCTTTCTTT

d_gene: TRBD1
v_gene: TRBV24-1
j_gene: TRBJ2-7
abundance: medium-sized
CDR3aa: CATGTAGLYEQYF
CDR3nt: TGTGCCACCGGGACAGCCGGGCTCTACGAGCAGTACTTC

d_gene: NA
v_gene: TRBV2
j_gene: TRBJ1-1
abundance: medium-sized
CDR3aa: CASIRASGTEAFF
CDR3nt: TGTGCCAGCATACGGGCCTCTGGCACTGAAGCTTTCTTT

d_gene: TRBD2
v_gene: TRBV30
j_gene: TRBJ2-5
abundance: many
CDR3aa: CAWASGAPKTQYF
CDR3nt: TGTGCCTGGGCTAGCGGTGCACCCAAGACCCAGTACTTC

d_gene: TRBD2
v_gene: TRBV4-2
j_gene: TRBJ2-3
abundance: NA
CDR3aa: CASSQVSGGATDTQYF
CDR3nt: TGTGCCAGCAGCCAAGTATCGGGAGGGGCCACAGATACGCAGTATTTT

d_gene: NA
v_gene: TRBV5-1
j_gene: TRBJ2-3
abundance: medium-sized
CDR3aa: CASSTNGADTQYF
CDR3nt: TGCGCCAGCAGCACAAATGGCGCAGATACGCAGTATTTT

d_gene: NA
v_gene: TRBV5-1
j_gene: TRBJ2-2
abundance: NA
CDR3aa: CASSPGAWDVGELFF
CDR3nt: TGCGCCAGCAGCCCCGGGGCTTGGGACGTCGGGGAGCTGTTTTTT

d_gene: NA
v_gene: TRBV7-3
j_gene: TRBJ2-1
abundance: medium-sized
CDR3aa: CASSSTGWENEQFF
CDR3nt: TGTGCCAGCAGCTCGACTGGATGGGAGAATGAGCAGTTCTTC

d_gene: NA
v_gene: TRBV10-3
j_gene: TRBJ2-7
abundance: medium-sized
CDR3aa: CAIMRQGGSSYEQYF
CDR3nt: TGTGCCATCATGCGGCAGGGCGGAAGCTCCTACGAGCAGTACTTC

d_gene: NA
v_gene: TRBV6-6
j_gene: TRBJ2-7
abundance: few
CDR3aa: CASSYGVAATYEQYF
CDR3nt: TGTGCCAGCAGTTACGGGGTAGCGGCTACATACGAGCAGTACTTC

d_gene: NA
v_gene: TRBV5-1
j_gene: TRBJ2-2
abundance: NA
CDR3aa: CASSVSGITNTGELFF
CDR3nt: TGCGCCAGCAGCGTTTCGGGAATCACAAATACCGGGGAGCTGTTTTTT

d_gene: NA
v_gene: TRBV6-5
j_gene: TRBJ1-1
abundance: NA
CDR3aa: CASSPGWGLNTEAFF
CDR3nt: TGTGCCAGCAGCCCGGGATGGGGGCTGAACACTGAAGCTTTCTTT

d_gene: NA
v_gene: TRBV9
j_gene: TRBJ2-1
abundance: NA
CDR3aa: CASSVGLEYNEQFF
CDR3nt: TGTGCCAGCAGCGTAGGACTCGAGTACAATGAGCAGTTCTTC

d_gene: TRBD1
v_gene: TRBV24-1
j_gene: TRBJ1-5
abundance: NA
CDR3aa: CATSTGGGSQPQHF
CDR3nt: TGTGCCACCTCGACAGGGGGAGGGAGTCAGCCCCAGCATTTT

d_gene: NA
v_gene: TRBV7-6
j_gene: TRBJ2-2
abundance: medium-sized
CDR3aa: CASSVSGFTGELFF
CDR3nt: TGTGCCAGCAGCGTTTCAGGGTTCACCGGGGAGCTGTTTTTT

d_gene: NA
v_gene: TRBV27
j_gene: TRBJ1-5
abundance: medium-sized
CDR3aa: CANPRRASNQPQHF
CDR3nt: TGTGCCAACCCGAGGAGGGCCAGCAATCAGCCCCAGCATTTT

d_gene: NA
v_gene: TRBV7-3
j_gene: TRBJ2-1
abundance: medium-sized
CDR3aa: CASSFQGSNNEQFF
CDR3nt: TGTGCCAGCAGCTTCCAGGGTTCTAACAATGAGCAGTTCTTC

d_gene: NA
v_gene: TRBV6-5
j_gene: TRBJ2-7
abundance: many
CDR3aa: CASYRVGSYEQYF
CDR3nt: TGTGCCAGTTACAGGGTAGGCTCCTACGAGCAGTACTTC

d_gene: TRBD2
v_gene: TRBV24-1
j_gene: TRBJ2-3
abundance: medium-sized
CDR3aa: CATSDRLAGLDTQYF
CDR3nt: TGTGCCACCAGTGATAGACTAGCGGGGTTGGATACGCAGTATTTT

d_gene: NA
v_gene: TRBV29-1
j_gene: TRBJ2-5
abundance: few
CDR3aa: CGVLPGSVVEETQYF
CDR3nt: TGCGGCGTTCTTCCAGGGAGTGTAGTAGAAGAGACCCAGTACTTC

d_gene: TRBD2
v_gene: TRBV12-3/TRBV12-4
j_gene: TRBJ2-5
abundance: NA
CDR3aa: CASSPGTSGQETQYF
CDR3nt: TGTGCCAGCAGCCCCGGGACTAGCGGCCAAGAGACCCAGTACTTC

d_gene: NA
v_gene: TRBV5-1
j_gene: TRBJ1-5
abundance: medium-sized
CDR3aa: CASSLGGSGQPQHF
CDR3nt: TGCGCCAGCAGCTTGGGGGGATCAGGGCAGCCCCAGCATTTT

d_gene: TRBD1
v_gene: TRBV7-8
j_gene: TRBJ2-4
abundance: many
CDR3aa: CASSLVPQGKNIQYF
CDR3nt: TGTGCCAGCAGCTTAGTGCCACAGGGGAAAAACATTCAGTACTTC

d_gene: TRBD1
v_gene: TRBV12-3/TRBV12-4
j_gene: TRBJ1-2
abundance: many
CDR3aa: CASSFRTGGYGYTF
CDR3nt: TGTGCCAGCAGTTTTAGGACAGGGGGCTATGGCTACACCTTC

d_gene: TRBD1
v_gene: TRBV7-3
j_gene: TRBJ2-1
abundance: few
CDR3aa: CASSDRGSIFFGVIFFWDEQFF
CDR3nt: TGTGCCAGCAGCGACAGGGGCAGCATTTTTTTTGGAGTCATTTTTTTTTGGGATGAGCAGTTCTTC

d_gene: TRBD2
v_gene: TRBV5-1
j_gene: TRBJ2-5
abundance: medium-sized
CDR3aa: CASSKSSGTVQETQYF
CDR3nt: TGCGCCAGCAGCAAATCTAGCGGGACGGTCCAAGAGACCCAGTACTTC

d_gene: NA
v_gene: TRBV2
j_gene: TRBJ2-7
abundance: NA
CDR3aa: CARSDWTDSSYEQYF
CDR3nt: TGTGCCAGAAGCGACTGGACTGATAGCTCCTACGAGCAGTACTTC

d_gene: TRBD2
v_gene: TRBV20-1
j_gene: TRBJ2-4
abundance: medium-sized
CDR3aa: CSAGLAGGDIQYF
CDR3nt: TGCAGTGCCGGACTAGCGGGAGGGGACATTCAGTACTTC

d_gene: TRBD2
v_gene: TRBV15
j_gene: TRBJ2-1
abundance: medium-sized
CDR3aa: CATSRERAGERLNEQFF
CDR3nt: TGTGCCACCAGCAGAGAACGAGCGGGAGAGCGGCTCAATGAGCAGTTCTTC

d_gene: NA
v_gene: TRBV12-3/TRBV12-4
j_gene: TRBJ1-2
abundance: medium-sized
CDR3aa: CASSPNGLTGGYTF
CDR3nt: TGTGCCAGCAGCCCAAACGGCCTTACGGGGGGCTACACCTTC